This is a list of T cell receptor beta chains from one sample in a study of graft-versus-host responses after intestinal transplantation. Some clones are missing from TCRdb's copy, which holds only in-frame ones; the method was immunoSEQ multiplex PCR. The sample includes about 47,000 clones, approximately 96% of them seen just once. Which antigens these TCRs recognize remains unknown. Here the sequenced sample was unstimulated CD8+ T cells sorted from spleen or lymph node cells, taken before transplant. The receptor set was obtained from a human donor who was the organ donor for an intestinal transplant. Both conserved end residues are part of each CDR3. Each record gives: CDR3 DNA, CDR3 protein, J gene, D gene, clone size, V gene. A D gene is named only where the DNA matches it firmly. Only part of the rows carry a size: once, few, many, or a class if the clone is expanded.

CDR3nt: TGTGCCAGCAGTGTCGGGACAGCAGCCAGTTACGAGCAGTACTTC
CDR3aa: CASSVGTAASYEQYF
j_gene: TRBJ2-7
d_gene: TRBD1
abundance: few
v_gene: TRBV28

CDR3nt: TGTGCCAGCAGCCAAGTGGAGACAGGGCCCTACGAGCAGTACTTC
CDR3aa: CASSQVETGPYEQYF
j_gene: TRBJ2-7
d_gene: TRBD1
abundance: .
v_gene: TRBV4-2

CDR3nt: TGTGCCAGCAGCTTAACTGTCGGTGGCTACACCTTC
CDR3aa: CASSLTVGGYTF
j_gene: TRBJ1-2
d_gene: .
abundance: once
v_gene: TRBV11-2

CDR3nt: TGTGCCAGCAGCTTGGGGCCGTCCGAGGCTGAAGCTTTCTTT
CDR3aa: CASSLGPSEAEAFF
j_gene: TRBJ1-1
d_gene: .
abundance: .
v_gene: TRBV5-6

CDR3nt: TGTGCCAGCAGCTTAATGGCTGGGAACGAGCAGTACTTC
CDR3aa: CASSLMAGNEQYF
j_gene: TRBJ2-7
d_gene: .
abundance: .
v_gene: TRBV7-3

CDR3nt: TGCGCCAGCAGCTTGTTGACCGGGACGGTCTCCTACGAGCAGTACTTC
CDR3aa: CASSLLTGTVSYEQYF
j_gene: TRBJ2-7
d_gene: .
abundance: .
v_gene: TRBV5-1

CDR3nt: TGTGCCAGCAGCTTAGACAGGAACACTGAAGCTTTCTTT
CDR3aa: CASSLDRNTEAFF
j_gene: TRBJ1-1
d_gene: .
abundance: .
v_gene: TRBV11-2

CDR3nt: TGTGCCAGCAGCCCGAAAGGACTAGCGGGCCTCGGGGATACGCAGTATTTT
CDR3aa: CASSPKGLAGLGDTQYF
j_gene: TRBJ2-3
d_gene: TRBD2
abundance: .
v_gene: TRBV7-8

CDR3nt: TGTGCCAGCAGCTTACTCGGGGAAAACAATGAGCAGTTCTTC
CDR3aa: CASSLLGENNEQFF
j_gene: TRBJ2-1
d_gene: .
abundance: .
v_gene: TRBV7-9

CDR3nt: TGTGCCAGCAGTTTAGGGACAGGGACCACTGAAGCTTTCTTT
CDR3aa: CASSLGTGTTEAFF
j_gene: TRBJ1-1
d_gene: TRBD1
abundance: .
v_gene: TRBV27

CDR3nt: TGCGCCAGCAGCCAAGGAACGGGGATCCCTGAAGCTTTCTTT
CDR3aa: CASSQGTGIPEAFF
j_gene: TRBJ1-1
d_gene: .
abundance: .
v_gene: TRBV4-1

CDR3nt: TGTGCCAGCGCTAAAGGACATCCCTACGAGCAGTACTTC
CDR3aa: CASAKGHPYEQYF
j_gene: TRBJ2-7
d_gene: .
abundance: once
v_gene: TRBV28

CDR3nt: TGTGCCAGTAGTTCTGGACAGTTCAATCAGCCCCAGCATTTT
CDR3aa: CASSSGQFNQPQHF
j_gene: TRBJ1-5
d_gene: .
abundance: .
v_gene: TRBV19

CDR3nt: TGTGCCAGCAGTTTTTTAGGACAGGGCCAAGAGACCCAGTACTTC
CDR3aa: CASSFLGQGQETQYF
j_gene: TRBJ2-5
d_gene: TRBD1
abundance: .
v_gene: TRBV6-5

CDR3nt: TGTGCCACCAGCAGAGGGGAAGGGGACAGCTACAATGAGCAGTTCTTC
CDR3aa: CATSRGEGDSYNEQFF
j_gene: TRBJ2-1
d_gene: TRBD1
abundance: .
v_gene: TRBV15

CDR3nt: TGCGCCAGCAGCTCAGGGGGCTCAAGCTCCTACGAGCAGTACTTC
CDR3aa: CASSSGGSSSYEQYF
j_gene: TRBJ2-7
d_gene: TRBD1
abundance: once
v_gene: TRBV5-1

CDR3nt: TGTGCCAGCAGTAATACCGGGACGGATAATTCACCCCTCCACTTT
CDR3aa: CASSNTGTDNSPLHF
j_gene: TRBJ1-6
d_gene: .
abundance: .
v_gene: TRBV27

CDR3nt: TGCGCCAGCAGCCAAAGCCGCTCGAATGGTCTAGAGACCCAGTACTTC
CDR3aa: CASSQSRSNGLETQYF
j_gene: TRBJ2-5
d_gene: .
abundance: .
v_gene: TRBV4-1

CDR3nt: TGTGCCAGCACTACAGGGGGCGATCAGCCCCAGCATTTT
CDR3aa: CASTTGGDQPQHF
j_gene: TRBJ1-5
d_gene: TRBD1
abundance: .
v_gene: TRBV6-6

CDR3nt: TGTGCCAGCAGCCAAATGAACACTGAAGCTTTCTTT
CDR3aa: CASSQMNTEAFF
j_gene: TRBJ1-1
d_gene: .
abundance: .
v_gene: TRBV6-5

CDR3nt: TGCAGCGTTGTGAGCGCCCAAGATCCGTTCTTC
CDR3aa: CSVVSAQDPFF
j_gene: TRBJ2-1
d_gene: .
abundance: .
v_gene: TRBV29-1

CDR3nt: TGTGCCAGCAGCGCAACTACAGGGGAGGACACCGGGGAGCTGTTTTTT
CDR3aa: CASSATTGEDTGELFF
j_gene: TRBJ2-2
d_gene: .
abundance: .
v_gene: TRBV27

CDR3nt: TGTGCCAGCAGCCCCGGGACAGGCCCTTACGAGCAGTACTTC
CDR3aa: CASSPGTGPYEQYF
j_gene: TRBJ2-7
d_gene: TRBD1
abundance: .
v_gene: TRBV14

CDR3nt: TGTGCCAGCAGCGGTCAGGGTTGGTATTTT
CDR3aa: CASSGQGWYF
j_gene: TRBJ2-3
d_gene: .
abundance: few
v_gene: TRBV2

CDR3nt: TGCGCCAGCAGCCAAGTTCGCGGGTATAATTCACCCCTCCACTTT
CDR3aa: CASSQVRGYNSPLHF
j_gene: TRBJ1-6
d_gene: .
abundance: .
v_gene: TRBV4-1

CDR3nt: TGTGCCAGCAGTGCGGTGACAGGGACCTCGAACACTGAAGCTTTCTTT
CDR3aa: CASSAVTGTSNTEAFF
j_gene: TRBJ1-1
d_gene: TRBD1
abundance: .
v_gene: TRBV6-1

CDR3nt: TGTGCCAGCAGTTTATTGACCCAAATGGAGCAGTTCTTC
CDR3aa: CASSLLTQMEQFF
j_gene: TRBJ2-1
d_gene: .
abundance: .
v_gene: TRBV27

CDR3nt: TGTGCCAGTAGTATTTCAGGCGGGGGGGCGCAGCAGTACTTC
CDR3aa: CASSISGGGAQQYF
j_gene: TRBJ2-5
d_gene: TRBD2
abundance: .
v_gene: TRBV19

CDR3nt: TGTGCCAGCAGTTTATTGCTAGCTACGGGCAATGAGCAGTTCTTC
CDR3aa: CASSLLLATGNEQFF
j_gene: TRBJ2-1
d_gene: .
abundance: once
v_gene: TRBV28

CDR3nt: TGTGCCAGCAGTATAACGGGACAGGGTACCTATGGCTACACCTTC
CDR3aa: CASSITGQGTYGYTF
j_gene: TRBJ1-2
d_gene: TRBD1
abundance: .
v_gene: TRBV28

CDR3nt: TGTGCCAGCAGTGCTTATCAGGGGAACACTGAAGCTTTCTTT
CDR3aa: CASSAYQGNTEAFF
j_gene: TRBJ1-1
d_gene: .
abundance: .
v_gene: TRBV6-1

CDR3nt: TGTGCCAGCAGCCAAGTCAATGAGCAGTTCTTC
CDR3aa: CASSQVNEQFF
j_gene: TRBJ2-1
d_gene: .
abundance: .
v_gene: TRBV7-9

CDR3nt: TGTGCCAGCAGTTTATTAAGCAGAGAAGATGGCTACACCTTC
CDR3aa: CASSLLSREDGYTF
j_gene: TRBJ1-2
d_gene: .
abundance: .
v_gene: TRBV28

CDR3nt: TGTGCCAGCAGCATTGACCCGCATCAGACCTCCTACGAGCAGTACTTC
CDR3aa: CASSIDPHQTSYEQYF
j_gene: TRBJ2-7
d_gene: .
abundance: .
v_gene: TRBV28

CDR3nt: TGTGCCAGCAGTTTATACGGGGGCGGCTACACCTTC
CDR3aa: CASSLYGGGYTF
j_gene: TRBJ1-2
d_gene: .
abundance: .
v_gene: TRBV28

CDR3nt: TGTGCCAGCAGCGAAGGCCCGGGACAGGGGGCTGGCGAGCAGTACTTC
CDR3aa: CASSEGPGQGAGEQYF
j_gene: TRBJ2-7
d_gene: TRBD1
abundance: .
v_gene: TRBV7-6

CDR3nt: TGTGCCAGCAGCGCAGTAATCGAGGGTAGCCATTCACCCCTCCACTTT
CDR3aa: CASSAVIEGSHSPLHF
j_gene: TRBJ1-6
d_gene: .
abundance: once
v_gene: TRBV7-9

CDR3nt: TGCGCCAGCAGCTTGGTTTCGACAGAACGGAAATACAATGAGCAGTTCTTC
CDR3aa: CASSLVSTERKYNEQFF
j_gene: TRBJ2-1
d_gene: .
abundance: .
v_gene: TRBV5-1

CDR3nt: TGTGCCAGCTCCGAGGGCTTTTCACCCCTCCACTTT
CDR3aa: CASSEGFSPLHF
j_gene: TRBJ1-6
d_gene: .
abundance: .
v_gene: TRBV7-6

CDR3nt: TGTGCCAGTAGTATCCACTCTGCAACTAATGAAAAACTGTTTTTT
CDR3aa: CASSIHSATNEKLFF
j_gene: TRBJ1-4
d_gene: .
abundance: .
v_gene: TRBV19

CDR3nt: TGTGCCAGCAGGAAAATGGACAGGTCTGGAAACACCATATATTTT
CDR3aa: CASRKMDRSGNTIYF
j_gene: TRBJ1-3
d_gene: TRBD1
abundance: .
v_gene: TRBV7-9

CDR3nt: TGTGCCTGGAGTCCCTCCCCTAGTGGCTACGAGCAGTACTTC
CDR3aa: CAWSPSPSGYEQYF
j_gene: TRBJ2-7
d_gene: .
abundance: .
v_gene: TRBV30

CDR3nt: TGTGCCAGCAGCGTATCAGGGACCAGCTCCTACGAGCAGTACTTC
CDR3aa: CASSVSGTSSYEQYF
j_gene: TRBJ2-7
d_gene: .
abundance: .
v_gene: TRBV9

CDR3nt: TGTGCCAGCAGCTTTGAGTTTAAACCCTACGAGCAGTACTTC
CDR3aa: CASSFEFKPYEQYF
j_gene: TRBJ2-7
d_gene: .
abundance: once
v_gene: TRBV5-4

CDR3nt: TGTGCCAGCAGCCCGATCGGTCCCAATGAGCAGTTCTTC
CDR3aa: CASSPIGPNEQFF
j_gene: TRBJ2-1
d_gene: .
abundance: .
v_gene: TRBV7-9

CDR3nt: TGCAGCGTTGAAGAAAACAAACACGAGCAGTACTTC
CDR3aa: CSVEENKHEQYF
j_gene: TRBJ2-7
d_gene: .
abundance: .
v_gene: TRBV29-1

CDR3nt: TGTGCCAGCAGACTTTCGGGAGGCCTAGCGGCCACAGATACGCAGTATTTT
CDR3aa: CASRLSGGLAATDTQYF
j_gene: TRBJ2-3
d_gene: TRBD2
abundance: .
v_gene: TRBV27

CDR3nt: TGTGCCAGCTCACCACGAGGGGAGACCCAGTACTTC
CDR3aa: CASSPRGETQYF
j_gene: TRBJ2-5
d_gene: .
abundance: once
v_gene: TRBV18

CDR3nt: TGTGCCAGCAGCTTTGATACTCGTAATTCACCCCTCCACTTT
CDR3aa: CASSFDTRNSPLHF
j_gene: TRBJ1-6
d_gene: .
abundance: .
v_gene: TRBV5-5